These 10 T cell receptor beta chains came from one sample sequenced in a study of T cell repertoires in cytomegalovirus infection. TCRdb fed the reads into MiXCR, producing one record per CDR3 protein. The repertoire includes roughly 990,000 distinct CDR3 sequences, 30% to 40% of them detected once, and over 12% sits in the top ten. For these TCRs, the target antigens are not known. The input for sequencing was cultured CD8+ T cells from PBMCs, taken from culture after CMV antigen stimulation. The receptors shown here come from a human donor in good health (CMV status not recorded). Some clones in this sample may be carry-over from other donors' samples.

The chain employs TRBV10-3 and TRBJ2-7, with D unresolved. The germline V gene encodes CDR1 ENHRY and CDR2 SYGVKD. This CDR3 comprises 12 residues. V was shortened by 6 bases and J by 3 bases, with 9 bases between the two germline ends. The CDR3 DNA reads as TGTGCCATCAGAGTGAACAGCTACGAGCAGTACTTC. This sequence encodes CAIRVNSYEQYF.

This clonotype was detected many times. The rearrangement joins TRBV11-1 to TRBJ1-1; D is unclear. Germline V lookup: CDR1 SGHAT, CDR2 FQDESV (reference sequence). Trimming took off 8 bases at V and 4 bases at J, with 14 bases between the two ends. CDR3 length: 13 amino acids. The CDR3 region is CASGFKLRTEAFF. The DNA for the CDR3 is TGTGCCAGCGGATTCAAGCTCCGCACTGAAGCTTTCTTT. The entire variable domain, with the rest obtained from reference TRBV11-1 and TRBJ1-1, is as follows: EAEVAQSPRYKITEKSQAVAFWCDPISGHATLYWYRQILGQGPELLVQFQDESVVDDSQLPKDRFSAERLKGVDSTLKIQPAELGDSAMYLCASGFKLRTEAFFGQGTRLTVV.

This clonotype was seen at least ten times. The chain carries TRBV7-4 and TRBJ2-2; D is uncertain. The ends were cut back, 5 bases at V and 0 bases at J, with 13 bases in the middle. Germline CDR1 reads SGHVT; CDR2 reads SQSDAQ. This CDR3 is built from 16 residues. CDR3 nucleotide sequence: TGTGCCAGCAGCCCCCTAAACGAACCGAACACCGGGGAGCTGTTTTTT. It is translated as CASSPLNEPNTGELFF.

This clonotype appeared a few times. The chain couples TRBV7-9 to TRBJ2-1; D is uncertain. The CDR3 is 16 amino acids. V dropped 3 bases and J dropped 6 bases, with 18 bases sitting between them. Germline CDR1 is SEHNR and CDR2 is FQNEAQ (reference sequence). As DNA, the CDR3 is TGTGCCAGCAGCTTCAAGGCAGCCAGCCTCGGCAATGAGCAGTTCTTC. Translation: CASSFKAASLGNEQFF.

The chain links TRBV29-1 to TRBJ2-7, with 10 bases lining up with TRBD1. The germline CDR1 and CDR2 sequences are SQVTM and ANQGSEA. Trimming cost V 6 bases and J 0 bases; bases outside gene matches: 14. The CDR3 consists of 17 residues. This CDR3 reads CSVTIFSGTGVSYEQYF. CDR3 DNA sequence: TGCAGCGTCACGATTTTTTCGGGGACAGGGGTCTCCTACGAGCAGTACTTC.

This clonotype turned up a few times. The V gene is TRBV6-1, the J gene TRBJ2-7; D may be TRBD2 (5 bases). The CDR3 has 13 amino acids. CDR1 is MNHNS and CDR2 is SASEGT in the germline V gene. V lost 11 bases, J lost 1 base, and 15 bases lay in between. CDR3 sequence: CALRAVDSYEQYV. The DNA of the CDR3 is TGTGCCCTGAGGGCAGTCGATTCCTACGAGCAGTACGTC.

The J gene is TRBJ2-2, the V gene TRBV5-1; TRBD2 aligns across 9 bases. V gave up 2 bases and J gave up 3 bases; unmatched junction bases: 5. This CDR3 spans 16 amino acids. Germline CDR1 and CDR2: SGHRS and YFSETQ. The CDR3 protein is CASSFGLAGYTGELFF. For the CDR3, the DNA is TGCGCCAGCAGCTTTGGGCTAGCGGGGTACACCGGGGAGCTGTTTTTT.

The chain carries TRBV27 and TRBJ1-5, with 9 bases matching TRBD1. V shed 6 bases, J shed 6 bases, and the junction held 15 bases outside the gene matches. Germline lookup yields CDR1 MNHEY and CDR2 SMNVEV (reference sequence). The CDR3 extends over 17 amino acids. The CDR3 DNA follows: TGTGCCAGCAGCCCAACTACACGGGACAGGGTTTTTCAGCCCCAGCATTTT. This sequence encodes CASSPTTRDRVFQPQHF.

This clonotype occurred many times. The gene calls are TRBV7-2 and TRBJ2-5, with TRBD2 matching over 9 bases. V lost 5 bases to trimming and J lost 3 bases; unmatched junction nucleotides: 10. Germline loops: CDR1 SGHTA, CDR2 FQGNSA. This CDR3 contains 16 residues. CDR3 sequence (DNA): TGTGCCAGCAGCCCCTTAGGCGGGGGGGTGGAAGAGACCCAGTACTTC. It codes for CASSPLGGGVEETQYF.

The genes are TRBV28 and TRBJ2-2; no definite D call. Germline values: CDR1 MDHEN, CDR2 SYDVKM. The CDR3 is 12 amino acids. V shed 6 bases and J shed 7 bases, with 9 bases lying between them. The CDR3 DNA reads as TGTGCCAGCAGGCCCGGATACGGGGAGCTGTTTTTT. Translated, it gives CASRPGYGELFF.